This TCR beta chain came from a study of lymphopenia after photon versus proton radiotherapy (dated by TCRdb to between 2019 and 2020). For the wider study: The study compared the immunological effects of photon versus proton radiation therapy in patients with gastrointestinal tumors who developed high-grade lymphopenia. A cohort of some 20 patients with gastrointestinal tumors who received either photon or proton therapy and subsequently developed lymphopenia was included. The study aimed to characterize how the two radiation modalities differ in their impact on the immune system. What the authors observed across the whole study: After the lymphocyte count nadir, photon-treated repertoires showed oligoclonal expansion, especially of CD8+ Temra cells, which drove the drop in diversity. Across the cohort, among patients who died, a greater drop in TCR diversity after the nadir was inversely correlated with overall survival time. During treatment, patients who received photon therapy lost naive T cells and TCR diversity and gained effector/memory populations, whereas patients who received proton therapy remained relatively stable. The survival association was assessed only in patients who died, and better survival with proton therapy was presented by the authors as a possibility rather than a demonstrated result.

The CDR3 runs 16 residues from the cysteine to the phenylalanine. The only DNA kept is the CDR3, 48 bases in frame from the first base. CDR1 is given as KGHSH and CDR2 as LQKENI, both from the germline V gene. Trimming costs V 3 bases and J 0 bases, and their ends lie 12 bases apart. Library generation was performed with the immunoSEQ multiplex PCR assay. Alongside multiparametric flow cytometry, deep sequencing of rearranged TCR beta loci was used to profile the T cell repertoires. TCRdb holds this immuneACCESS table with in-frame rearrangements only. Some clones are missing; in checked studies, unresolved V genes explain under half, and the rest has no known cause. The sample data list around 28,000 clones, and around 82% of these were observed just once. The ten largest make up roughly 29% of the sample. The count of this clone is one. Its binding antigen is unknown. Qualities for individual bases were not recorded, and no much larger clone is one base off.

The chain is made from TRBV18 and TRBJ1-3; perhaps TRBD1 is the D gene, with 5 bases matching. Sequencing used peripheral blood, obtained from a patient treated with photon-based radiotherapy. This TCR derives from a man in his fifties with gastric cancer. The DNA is TGTGCCAGCTCACCGGCGCGACAGTTCTCTGGAAACACCATATATTTT. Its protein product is CASSPARQFSGNTIYF.